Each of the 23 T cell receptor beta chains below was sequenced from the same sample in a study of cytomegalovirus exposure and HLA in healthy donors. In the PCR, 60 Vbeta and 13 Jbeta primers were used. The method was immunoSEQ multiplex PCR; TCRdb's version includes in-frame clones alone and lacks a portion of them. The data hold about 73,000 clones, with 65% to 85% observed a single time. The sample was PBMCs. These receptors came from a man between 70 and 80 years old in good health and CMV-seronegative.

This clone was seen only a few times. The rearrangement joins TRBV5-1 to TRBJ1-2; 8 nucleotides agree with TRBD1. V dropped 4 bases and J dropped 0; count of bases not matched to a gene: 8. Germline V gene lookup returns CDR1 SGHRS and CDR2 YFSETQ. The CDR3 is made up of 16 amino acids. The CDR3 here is CASSGGQAGSNYGYTF. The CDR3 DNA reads TGCGCCAGCAGCGGGGGACAGGCCGGCTCTAACTATGGCTACACCTTC.

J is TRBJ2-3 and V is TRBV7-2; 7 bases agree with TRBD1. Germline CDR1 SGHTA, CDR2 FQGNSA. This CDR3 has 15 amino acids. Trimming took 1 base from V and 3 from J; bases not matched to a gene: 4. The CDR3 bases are TGTGCCAGCAGCTTAGTATCGGGACAGACAGATACGCAGTATTTT. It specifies CASSLVSGQTDTQYF.

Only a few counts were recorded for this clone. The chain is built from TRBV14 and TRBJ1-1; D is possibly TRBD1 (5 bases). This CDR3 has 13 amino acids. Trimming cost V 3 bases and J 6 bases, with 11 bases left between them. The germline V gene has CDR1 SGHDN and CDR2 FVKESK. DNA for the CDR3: TGTGCCAGCAGCCAGGCCAGGGTGGCTGAAGCTTTCTTT. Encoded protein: CASSQARVAEAFF.

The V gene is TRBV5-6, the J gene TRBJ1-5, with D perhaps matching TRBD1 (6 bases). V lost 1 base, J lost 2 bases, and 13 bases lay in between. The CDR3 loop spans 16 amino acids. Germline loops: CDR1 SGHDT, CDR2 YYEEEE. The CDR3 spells CASSLSGAGGNQPQHF. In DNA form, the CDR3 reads TGTGCCAGCAGCTTGTCCGGGGCAGGGGGCAATCAGCCCCAGCATTTT.

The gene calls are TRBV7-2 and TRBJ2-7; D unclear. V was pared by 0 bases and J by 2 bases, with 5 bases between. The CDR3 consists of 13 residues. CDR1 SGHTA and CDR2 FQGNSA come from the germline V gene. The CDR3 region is CASSLADTYEQYF. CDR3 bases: TGTGCCAGCAGCTTAGCAGACACCTACGAGCAGTACTTC.

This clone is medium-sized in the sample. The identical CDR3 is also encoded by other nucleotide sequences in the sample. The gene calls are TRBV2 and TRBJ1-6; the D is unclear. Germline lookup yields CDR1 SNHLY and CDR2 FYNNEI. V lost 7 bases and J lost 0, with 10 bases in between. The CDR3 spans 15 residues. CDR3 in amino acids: CASTRESSYNSPLHF. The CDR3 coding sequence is TGTGCCAGCACTCGGGAGAGCTCCTATAATTCACCCCTCCACTTT.

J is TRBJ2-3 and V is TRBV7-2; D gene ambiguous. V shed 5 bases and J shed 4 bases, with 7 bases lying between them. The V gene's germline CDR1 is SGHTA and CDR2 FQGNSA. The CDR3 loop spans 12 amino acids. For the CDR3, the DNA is TGTGCCAGCAGCCGACAAGCAGATACGCAGTATTTT. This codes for CASSRQADTQYF.

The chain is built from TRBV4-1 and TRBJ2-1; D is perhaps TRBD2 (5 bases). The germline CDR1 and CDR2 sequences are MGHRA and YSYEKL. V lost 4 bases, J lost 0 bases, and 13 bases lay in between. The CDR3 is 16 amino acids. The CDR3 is CASSPGWLSSYNEQFF. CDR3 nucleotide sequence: TGCGCCAGCAGCCCGGGATGGCTAAGCTCCTACAATGAGCAGTTCTTC.

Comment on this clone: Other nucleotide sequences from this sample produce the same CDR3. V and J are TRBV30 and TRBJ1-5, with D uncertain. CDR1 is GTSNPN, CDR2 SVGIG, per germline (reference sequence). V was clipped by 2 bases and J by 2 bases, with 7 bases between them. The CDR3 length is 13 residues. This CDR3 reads CAWSRQGNQPQHF. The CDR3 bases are TGTGCCTGGAGTAGGCAGGGCAATCAGCCCCAGCATTTT.

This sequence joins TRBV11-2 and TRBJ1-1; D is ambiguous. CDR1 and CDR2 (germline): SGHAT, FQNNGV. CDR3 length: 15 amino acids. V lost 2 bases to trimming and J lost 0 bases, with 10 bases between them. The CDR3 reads CASSLMGSMNTEAFF. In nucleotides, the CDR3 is TGTGCCAGCAGCTTAATGGGCAGTATGAACACTGAAGCTTTCTTT.

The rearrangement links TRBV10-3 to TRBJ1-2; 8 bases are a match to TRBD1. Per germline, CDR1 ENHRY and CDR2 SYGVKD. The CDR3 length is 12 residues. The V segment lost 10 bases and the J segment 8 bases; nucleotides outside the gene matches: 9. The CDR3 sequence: CATQDRVGGYTF. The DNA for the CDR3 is TGTGCCACCCAGGACAGGGTTGGCGGCTACACCTTC.

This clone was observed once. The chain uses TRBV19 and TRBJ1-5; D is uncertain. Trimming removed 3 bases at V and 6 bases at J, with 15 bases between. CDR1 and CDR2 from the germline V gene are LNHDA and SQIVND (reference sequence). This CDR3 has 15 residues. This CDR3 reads CASSMRGIGSQPQHF. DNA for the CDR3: TGTGCCAGTAGTATGCGGGGTATCGGCAGTCAGCCCCAGCATTTT.

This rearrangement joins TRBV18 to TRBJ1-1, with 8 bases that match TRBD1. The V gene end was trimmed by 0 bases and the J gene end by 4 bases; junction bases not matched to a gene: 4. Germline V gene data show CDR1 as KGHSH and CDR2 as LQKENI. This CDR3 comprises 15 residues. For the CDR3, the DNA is TGTGCCAGCTCACCACCGACAGGGGTGAGCACTGAAGCTTTCTTT. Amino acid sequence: CASSPPTGVSTEAFF.

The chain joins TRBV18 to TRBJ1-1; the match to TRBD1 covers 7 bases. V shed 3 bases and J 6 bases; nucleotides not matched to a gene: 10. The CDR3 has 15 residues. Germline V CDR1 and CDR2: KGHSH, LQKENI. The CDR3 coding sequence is TGTGCCAGCTCACCCCTACAGGGGTCGGGGGCTGAAGCTTTCTTT. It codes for CASSPLQGSGAEAFF.

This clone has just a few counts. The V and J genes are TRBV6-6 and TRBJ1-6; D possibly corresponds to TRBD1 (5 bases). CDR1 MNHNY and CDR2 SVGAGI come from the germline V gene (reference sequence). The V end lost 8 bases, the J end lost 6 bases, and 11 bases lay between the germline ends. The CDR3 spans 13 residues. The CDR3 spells CASGGVGNSPLHF. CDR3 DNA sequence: TGTGCCAGCGGGGGGGTTGGTAATTCACCCCTCCACTTT.

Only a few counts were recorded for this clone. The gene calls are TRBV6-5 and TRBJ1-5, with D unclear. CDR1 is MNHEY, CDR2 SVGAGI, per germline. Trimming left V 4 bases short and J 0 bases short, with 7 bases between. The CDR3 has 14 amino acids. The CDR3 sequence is CASSSRDSNQPQHF. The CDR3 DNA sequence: TGTGCCAGCAGTTCCCGGGATAGCAATCAGCCCCAGCATTTT.

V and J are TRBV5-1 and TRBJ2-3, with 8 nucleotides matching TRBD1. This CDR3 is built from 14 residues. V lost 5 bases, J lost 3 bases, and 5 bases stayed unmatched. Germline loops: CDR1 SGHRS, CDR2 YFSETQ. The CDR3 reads CASSDQGATDTQYF. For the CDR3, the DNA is TGCGCCAGCAGTGATCAGGGGGCAACAGATACGCAGTATTTT.

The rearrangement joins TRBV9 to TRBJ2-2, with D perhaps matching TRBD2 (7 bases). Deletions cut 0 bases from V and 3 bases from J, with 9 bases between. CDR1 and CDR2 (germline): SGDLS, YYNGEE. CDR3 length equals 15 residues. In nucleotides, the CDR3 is TGTGCCAGCAGCGTAGGAGGGGGGGACACCGGGGAGCTGTTTTTT. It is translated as CASSVGGGDTGELFF.

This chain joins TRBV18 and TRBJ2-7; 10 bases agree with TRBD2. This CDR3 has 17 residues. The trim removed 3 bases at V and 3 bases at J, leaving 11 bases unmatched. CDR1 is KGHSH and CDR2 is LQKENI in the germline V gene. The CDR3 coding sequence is TGTGCCAGCTCACCCCGGGTAGCGGGGGGCGATATCTACGAGCAGTACTTC. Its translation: CASSPRVAGGDIYEQYF.

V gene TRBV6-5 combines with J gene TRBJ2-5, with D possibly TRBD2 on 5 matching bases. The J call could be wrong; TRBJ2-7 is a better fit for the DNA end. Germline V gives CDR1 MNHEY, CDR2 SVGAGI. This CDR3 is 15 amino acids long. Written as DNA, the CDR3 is TGTGCCAGCAGTTACTTGCCTAGCTGGGCCTACGAGCAGTACTTC. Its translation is CASSYLPSWAYEQYF.

The CDR3 nucleotides read TGTGCCAGCAGCTTAGTCGCAGGGGGTACGGTAGCGGGACCCGGCTCGGCGCAGTATTTT. It encodes CASSLVAGGTVAGPGSAQYF. The J gene is TRBJ2-3, the V gene TRBV7-6; TRBD2 is a possible D gene (8 bases). There are 20 residues in the CDR3. Germline lookup yields CDR1 SGHVS and CDR2 FNYEAQ. Between the trimmed V and J ends, which lost 1 base and 10 bases, there was a span of 33 bases.

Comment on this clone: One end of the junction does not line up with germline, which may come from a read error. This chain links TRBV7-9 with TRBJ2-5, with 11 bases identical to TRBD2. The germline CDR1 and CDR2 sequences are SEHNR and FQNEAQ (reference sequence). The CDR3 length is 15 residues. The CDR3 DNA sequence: TGTTCCAGCAGCGAAAAACTAGCGGGAGTGGAGACCCAGTACTTC. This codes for CSSSEKLAGVETQYF.

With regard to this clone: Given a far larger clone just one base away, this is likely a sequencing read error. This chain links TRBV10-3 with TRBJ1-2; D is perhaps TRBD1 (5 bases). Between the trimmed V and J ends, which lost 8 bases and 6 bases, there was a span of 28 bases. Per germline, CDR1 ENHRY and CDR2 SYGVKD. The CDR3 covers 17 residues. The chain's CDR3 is CAISRSRPIPGLDGYTF. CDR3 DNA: TGTGCCATCTCTCGGTCTCGTCCCATTCCAGGGCTCGATGGCTACACCTTC.